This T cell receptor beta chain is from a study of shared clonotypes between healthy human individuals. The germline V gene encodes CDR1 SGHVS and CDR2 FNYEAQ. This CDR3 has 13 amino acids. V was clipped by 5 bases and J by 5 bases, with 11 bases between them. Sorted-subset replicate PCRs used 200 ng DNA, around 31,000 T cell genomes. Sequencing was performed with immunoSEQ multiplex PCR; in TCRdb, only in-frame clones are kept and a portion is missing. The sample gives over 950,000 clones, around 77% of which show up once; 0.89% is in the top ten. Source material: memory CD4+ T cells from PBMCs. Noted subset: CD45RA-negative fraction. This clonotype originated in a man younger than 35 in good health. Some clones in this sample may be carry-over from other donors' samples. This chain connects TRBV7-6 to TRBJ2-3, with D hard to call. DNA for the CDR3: TGTGCCAGCAGCCCCAACCATAAAGATACGCAGTATTTT. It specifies CASSPNHKDTQYF.